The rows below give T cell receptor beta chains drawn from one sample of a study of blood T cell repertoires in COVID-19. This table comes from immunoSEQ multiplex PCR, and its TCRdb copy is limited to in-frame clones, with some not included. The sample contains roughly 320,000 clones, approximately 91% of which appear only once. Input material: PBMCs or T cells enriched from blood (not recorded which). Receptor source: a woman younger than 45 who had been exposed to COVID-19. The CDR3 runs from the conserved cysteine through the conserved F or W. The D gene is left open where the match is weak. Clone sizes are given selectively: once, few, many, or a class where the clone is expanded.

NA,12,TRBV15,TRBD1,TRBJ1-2,TGTGCCACCAGCAGTCCCAGGGGGGTAAGGACCTTC,CATSSPRGVRTF
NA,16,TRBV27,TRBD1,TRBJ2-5,TGTGCCAGCAGTTTATACGGACAGGGCTTGGGGCAGACCCAGTACTTC,CASSLYGQGLGQTQYF
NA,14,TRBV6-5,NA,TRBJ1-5,TGTGCCAGCAGTTACACAATTCAAAATCAGCCCCAGCATTTT,CASSYTIQNQPQHF
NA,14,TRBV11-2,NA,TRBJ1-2,TGTGCCAGCAGCTTAGCGGCAGGGTCCTATGGCTACACCTTC,CASSLAAGSYGYTF
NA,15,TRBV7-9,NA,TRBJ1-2,TGTGCCAGCAGCTTAGGTGGGGCCCCTAACTATGGCTACACCTTC,CASSLGGAPNYGYTF
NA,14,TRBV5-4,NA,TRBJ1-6,TGTGCCAGCAGCTCACGAGACAGGTCATCACCCCTCCACTTT,CASSSRDRSSPLHF
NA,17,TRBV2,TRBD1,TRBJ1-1,TGTGCCAGCAGTGGGAAACAGGGGAGGACCTTGAACACTGAAGCTTTCTTT,CASSGKQGRTLNTEAFF
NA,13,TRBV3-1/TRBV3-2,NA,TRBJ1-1,TGTGCCAGCAGAGACGACCGCGGCACTGAAGCTTTCTTT,CASRDDRGTEAFF
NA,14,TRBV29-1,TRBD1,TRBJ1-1,TGCAGCGTTGGGACAGGGGGCGATTTCACTGAAGCTTTCTTT,CSVGTGGDFTEAFF
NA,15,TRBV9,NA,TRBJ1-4,TGTGCCAGCAGCCGATCACAGGTTCCTAATGAAAAACTGTTTTTT,CASSRSQVPNEKLFF
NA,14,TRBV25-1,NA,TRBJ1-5,TGTGCCAGCAGCTGGACATCTAGCAATCAGCCCCAGCATTTT,CASSWTSSNQPQHF
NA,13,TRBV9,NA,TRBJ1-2,TGTGCCAGCCACCCCGGGGGAGCCTATGGCTACACCTTC,CASHPGGAYGYTF
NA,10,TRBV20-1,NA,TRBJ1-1,TGCAGTGCTAGAGATAGGAGAGCTTTCTTT,CSARDRRAFF
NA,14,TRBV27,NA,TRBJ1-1,TGTGCCAGCAGTCCCGGGGTGCTCATCGCTGAAGCTTTCTTT,CASSPGVLIAEAFF
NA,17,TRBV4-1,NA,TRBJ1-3,TGCGCCAGCAGCCCCCTCTGGGGGGGGGCGGACGGAAACACCATATATTTT,CASSPLWGGADGNTIYF
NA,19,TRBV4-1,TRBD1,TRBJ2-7,TGCGCCAGCAGCCAAAGGGGGGACAGGGATAGAAGCAGAGGCTACGAGCAGTACTTC,CASSQRGDRDRSRGYEQYF
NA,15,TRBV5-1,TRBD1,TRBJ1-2,TGCGCCAGCAGCTTTACAGGGGGCGAAGGTGGTGGCTACACCTTC,CASSFTGGEGGGYTF
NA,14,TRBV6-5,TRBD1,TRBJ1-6,TGTGCCAGCAGGCCCGGGACAGCTGGTTCACCCCTCCACTTT,CASRPGTAGSPLHF
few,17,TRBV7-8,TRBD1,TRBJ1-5,TGTGCCAGCAGCTTAGTCGGCAGGGGGAAAGGCAATCAGCCCCAGCATTTT,CASSLVGRGKGNQPQHF
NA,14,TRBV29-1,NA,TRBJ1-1,TGCAGCGTTGAAGATCGCTTTCAGTTCACTGAAGCTTTCTTT,CSVEDRFQFTEAFF
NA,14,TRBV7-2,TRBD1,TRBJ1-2,TGTGCCAGCAGCTTAGACGGACAGGGGCACGGCTACACCTTC,CASSLDGQGHGYTF
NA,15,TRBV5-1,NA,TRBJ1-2,TGCGCCAGCAGCTTGGAGGGTCGACAGATCGACGGCTACACCTTC,CASSLEGRQIDGYTF
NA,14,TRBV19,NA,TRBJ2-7,TGTGCCAGTAGCCCGGGAACGGGGGACTACGAGCAGTACTTC,CASSPGTGDYEQYF
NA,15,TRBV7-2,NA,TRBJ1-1,TGTGCCAGCACGCGGGGGTGGCAGGGGAACACTGAAGCTTTCTTT,CASTRGWQGNTEAFF
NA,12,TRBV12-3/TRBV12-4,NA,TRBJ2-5,TGTGCCAGCAGAGGCCCCGGGGAGACCCAGTACTTC,CASRGPGETQYF
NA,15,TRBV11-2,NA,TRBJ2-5,TGTGCCAGCAGTCCTGGGGAGTGGTGGCTGGAGACCCAGTACTTC,CASSPGEWWLETQYF
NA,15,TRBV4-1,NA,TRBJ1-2,TGCGCCAGCAGCCACGAACGGACACCTAACTATGGCTACACCTTC,CASSHERTPNYGYTF
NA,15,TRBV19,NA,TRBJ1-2,TGTGCCAGTAGTCGGTTAACAGGAGCTAACTATGGCTACACCTTC,CASSRLTGANYGYTF
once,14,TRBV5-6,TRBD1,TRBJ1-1,TGTGCCAGCAGCTTGAGGGGGCACGGAACTGAAGCTTTCTTT,CASSLRGHGTEAFF
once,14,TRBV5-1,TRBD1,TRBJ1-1,TGCGCCAGCAGCTCCTTACAGGGGGGCACTGAAGCTTTCTTT,CASSSLQGGTEAFF
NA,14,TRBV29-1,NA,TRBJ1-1,TGCAGCGTTGAAGACGGTCGGGATCGAACTGAAGCTTTCTTT,CSVEDGRDRTEAFF
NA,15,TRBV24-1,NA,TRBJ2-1,TGTGCCACCAGTGATTACTCCTACTCCTACAATGAGCAGTTCTTC,CATSDYSYSYNEQFF
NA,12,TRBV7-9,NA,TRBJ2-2,TGTGCCAGCAGCGTCGAGACCGGGGAGCTGTTTTTT,CASSVETGELFF
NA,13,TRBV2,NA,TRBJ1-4,TGTGCCAGCAGACAGGGACCAGGTGAAAAACTGTTTTTT,CASRQGPGEKLFF
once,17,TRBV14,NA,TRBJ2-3,TGTGCCAGCAGCCGATTACTCGGGACATATAGCACAGATACGCAGTATTTT,CASSRLLGTYSTDTQYF
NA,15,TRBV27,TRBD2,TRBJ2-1,TGTGCCAGCAGTATACAGGGACTAGCGGGACTTGAGCAGTTCTTC,CASSIQGLAGLEQFF
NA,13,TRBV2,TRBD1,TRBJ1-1,TGTGCCAGCACGACAGGGCTGAACACTGAAGCTTTCTTT,CASTTGLNTEAFF
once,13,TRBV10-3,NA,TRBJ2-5,TGTGCCATCAGTGGGACTACTATTATTACCCAGTACTTC,CAISGTTIITQYF
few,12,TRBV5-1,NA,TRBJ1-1,TGCGCCAGCGGGGCCAAAGACACTGAAGCTTTCTTT,CASGAKDTEAFF
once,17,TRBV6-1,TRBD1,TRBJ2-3,TGTGCCAGCAGTGAAGTTCCCGGGACAGGGCTGTCTGATACGCAGTATTTT,CASSEVPGTGLSDTQYF
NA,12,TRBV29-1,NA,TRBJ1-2,TGCAGCGTTGGGCTAGCTAACTATGGCTACACCTTC,CSVGLANYGYTF
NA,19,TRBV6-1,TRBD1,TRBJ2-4,TGTGCCAGCAGTGGAGACAGGGGGACTCCCTTTTATGCCAAAAACATTCAGTACTTC,CASSGDRGTPFYAKNIQYF
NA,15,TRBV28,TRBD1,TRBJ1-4,TGTGCCAGCAGCGTCGGGACAGCGGTAATAGGAAAACTGTTTTTT,CASSVGTAVIGKLFF
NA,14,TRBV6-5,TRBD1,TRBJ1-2,TGTGCCAGCGCAACCGGGACAGGGAGATATGGCTACACCTTC,CASATGTGRYGYTF
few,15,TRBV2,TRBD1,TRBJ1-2,TGTGCCAGCAAGATACAGGGGGCAACACCCTATGGCTACACCTTC,CASKIQGATPYGYTF
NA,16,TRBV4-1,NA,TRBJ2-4,TGCGCCAGCAGCCAGACCGCAGGGGTGGTCAAAAACATTCAGTACTTC,CASSQTAGVVKNIQYF
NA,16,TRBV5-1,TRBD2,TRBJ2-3,TGCGCCAGCAGCTTGACCTTAGCGGGGGGCACAGATACGCAGTATTTT,CASSLTLAGGTDTQYF
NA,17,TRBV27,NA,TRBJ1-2,TGTGCCAGCAGTTTATTGGGGAGCGGGGGGGAGAACTATGGCTACACCTTC,CASSLLGSGGENYGYTF
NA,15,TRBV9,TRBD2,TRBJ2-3,TGTGCCAGCAGCGCGCCGGGACTAGCGGCAGATACGCAGTATTTT,CASSAPGLAADTQYF
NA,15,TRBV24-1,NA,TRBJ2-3,TGTGCCACCAGTGACCCCGCGGGGAGCACAGATACGCAGTATTTT,CATSDPAGSTDTQYF
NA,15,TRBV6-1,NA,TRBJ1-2,TGTGCCAGCAGTGAGCACGGGAGGGGAGACTATGGCTACACCTTC,CASSEHGRGDYGYTF
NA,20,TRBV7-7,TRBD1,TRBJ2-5,TGTGCCAGCAGCTTAGAGCGATGGTGGACGGGACAGGGGAACCAAGAGACCCAGTACTTC,CASSLERWWTGQGNQETQYF
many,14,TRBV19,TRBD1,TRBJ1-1,TGTGCCAGTAGTAAAGGTGACAGGGACTCTGAAGCTTTCTTT,CASSKGDRDSEAFF
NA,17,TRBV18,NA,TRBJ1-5,TGTGCCAGCTCACCACAACGACAGCTATATAGCAATCAGCCCCAGCATTTT,CASSPQRQLYSNQPQHF
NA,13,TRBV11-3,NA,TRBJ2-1,TGTGCCAGCAGCCCAAAGCTGAAAAATGAGCAGTTCTTC,CASSPKLKNEQFF